The clone carrying this T cell receptor (beta chain) was recorded at least ten times. Its cognate antigen is unknown. The data were taken from a study of early T cells in non-severe SARS-CoV-2 infection. In the study overall: RNA in bulk from unsorted whole blood was sequenced, and chains were unpaired. Study conclusions and caveats: Clonotype matching in VDJdb favored anti-spike CD8 responses and did not capture private and CD4 specificities.

Separate cDNA molecules each had unique molecular identifiers attached to them. TCRdb ran MiXCR on the 5' RACE reads and lists one entry per CDR3 protein. The data contain 30,000 to 40,000 distinct CDR3 sequences, about 7% of them seen just once; the ten biggest clones take up about 13%. Germline V gives CDR1 SGHAT, CDR2 FQNNGV. With 0 bases clipped from V and 7 bases from J, the junction kept 6 bases outside the gene matches. The CDR3 is made up of 15 amino acids. The clonotype was recovered from an adult who was a healthcare worker with PCR-confirmed SARS-CoV-2 infection or an uninfected control (not recorded which). The rearrangement joins TRBV11-2 to TRBJ1-5; 7 positions match TRBD1. The sample consisted of whole blood, taken at baseline. The CDR3 spells CASSLESGGHQPQHF. The CDR3 DNA reads as TGTGCCAGCAGCTTAGAGTCAGGGGGGCACCAGCCCCAGCATTTT.